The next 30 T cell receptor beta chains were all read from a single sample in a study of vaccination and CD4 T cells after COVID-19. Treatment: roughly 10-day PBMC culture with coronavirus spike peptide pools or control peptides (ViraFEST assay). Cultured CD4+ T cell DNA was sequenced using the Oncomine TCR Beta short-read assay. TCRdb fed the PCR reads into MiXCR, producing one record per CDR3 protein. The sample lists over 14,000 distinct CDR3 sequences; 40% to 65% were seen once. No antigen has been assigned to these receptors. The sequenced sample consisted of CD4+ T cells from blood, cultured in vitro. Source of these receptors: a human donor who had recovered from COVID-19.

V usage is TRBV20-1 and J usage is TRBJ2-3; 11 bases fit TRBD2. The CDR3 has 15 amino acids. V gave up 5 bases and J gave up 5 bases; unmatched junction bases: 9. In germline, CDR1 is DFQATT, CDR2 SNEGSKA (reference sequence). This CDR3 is CSAVDTSGSEDTQYF. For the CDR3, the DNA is TGCAGTGCTGTCGATACTAGCGGGAGCGAAGATACGCAGTATTTT.

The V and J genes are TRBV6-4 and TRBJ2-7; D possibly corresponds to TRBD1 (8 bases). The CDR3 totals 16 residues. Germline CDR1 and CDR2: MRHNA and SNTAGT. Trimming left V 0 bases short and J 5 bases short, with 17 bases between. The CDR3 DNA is TGTGCCAGCAGTGACTCCACAGGGGGGGTTCGAGACGAGCAGTACTTC. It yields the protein CASSDSTGGVRDEQYF.

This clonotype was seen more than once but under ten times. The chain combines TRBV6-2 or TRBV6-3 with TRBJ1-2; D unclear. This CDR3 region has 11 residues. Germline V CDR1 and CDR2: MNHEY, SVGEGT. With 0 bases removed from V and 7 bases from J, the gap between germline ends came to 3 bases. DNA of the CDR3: TGTGCCAGCAGTTACTCGAGTGGCTACACCTTC. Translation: CASSYSSGYTF.

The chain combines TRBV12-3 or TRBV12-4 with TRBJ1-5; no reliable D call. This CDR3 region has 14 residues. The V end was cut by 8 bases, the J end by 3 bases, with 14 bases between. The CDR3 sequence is CASAYEGFNQPQHF. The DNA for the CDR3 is TGTGCCAGCGCTTACGAGGGTTTCAATCAGCCCCAGCATTTT.

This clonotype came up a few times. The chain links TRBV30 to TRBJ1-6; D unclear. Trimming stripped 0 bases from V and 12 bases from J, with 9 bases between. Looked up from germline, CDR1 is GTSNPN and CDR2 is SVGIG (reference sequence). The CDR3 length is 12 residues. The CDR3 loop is CAWSVIGGPLHF. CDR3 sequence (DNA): TGTGCCTGGAGTGTAATAGGAGGACCCCTCCACTTT.

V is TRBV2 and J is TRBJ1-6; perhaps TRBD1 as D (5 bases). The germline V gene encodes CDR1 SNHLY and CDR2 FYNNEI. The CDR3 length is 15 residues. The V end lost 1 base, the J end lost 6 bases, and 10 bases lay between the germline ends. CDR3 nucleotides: TGTGCCAGCAGTGAAGGGGGCGCCGGTAATTCACCCCTCCACTTT. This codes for CASSEGGAGNSPLHF.

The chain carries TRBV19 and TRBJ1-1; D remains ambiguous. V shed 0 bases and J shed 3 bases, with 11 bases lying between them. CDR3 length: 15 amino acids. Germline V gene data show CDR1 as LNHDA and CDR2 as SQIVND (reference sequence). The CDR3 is CASSIEVGGYTEAFF. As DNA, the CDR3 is TGTGCCAGTAGTATAGAAGTGGGCGGCTACACTGAAGCTTTCTTT.

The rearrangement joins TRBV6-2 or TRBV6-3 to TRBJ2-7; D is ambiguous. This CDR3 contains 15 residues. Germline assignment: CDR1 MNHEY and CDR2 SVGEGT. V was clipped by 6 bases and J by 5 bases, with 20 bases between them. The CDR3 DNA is TGTGCCAGCAGGAATAGCAACTCCCGGCTGGACGAGCAGTACTTC. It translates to CASRNSNSRLDEQYF.

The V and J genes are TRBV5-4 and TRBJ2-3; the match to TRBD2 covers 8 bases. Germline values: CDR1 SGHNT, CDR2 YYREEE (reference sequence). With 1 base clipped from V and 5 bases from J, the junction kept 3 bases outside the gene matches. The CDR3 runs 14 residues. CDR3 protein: CASSLKLAGDTQYF. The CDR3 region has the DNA TGTGCCAGCAGCTTGAAGCTAGCGGGAGATACGCAGTATTTT.

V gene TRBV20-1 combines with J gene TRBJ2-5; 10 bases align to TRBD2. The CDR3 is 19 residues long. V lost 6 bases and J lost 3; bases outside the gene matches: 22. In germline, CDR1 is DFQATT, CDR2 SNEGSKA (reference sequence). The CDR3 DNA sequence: TGCAGTGCATCACCCGATGGCTGGGATAGCGGGAGGAGTGAAGAGACCCAGTACTTC. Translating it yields CSASPDGWDSGRSEETQYF.

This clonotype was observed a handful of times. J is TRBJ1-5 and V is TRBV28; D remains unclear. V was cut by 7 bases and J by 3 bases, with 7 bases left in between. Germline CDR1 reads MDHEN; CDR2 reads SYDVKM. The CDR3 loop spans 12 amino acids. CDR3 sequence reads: CASKVDNQPQHF. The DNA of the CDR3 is TGTGCCAGCAAGGTAGACAATCAGCCCCAGCATTTT.

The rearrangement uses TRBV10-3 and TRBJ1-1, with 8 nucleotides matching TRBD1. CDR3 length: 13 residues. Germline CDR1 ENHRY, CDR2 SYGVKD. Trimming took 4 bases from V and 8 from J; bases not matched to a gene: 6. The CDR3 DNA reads TGTGCCATCAGTGGCCCCGGACAGGGAGAAGCTTTCTTT. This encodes CAISGPGQGEAFF.

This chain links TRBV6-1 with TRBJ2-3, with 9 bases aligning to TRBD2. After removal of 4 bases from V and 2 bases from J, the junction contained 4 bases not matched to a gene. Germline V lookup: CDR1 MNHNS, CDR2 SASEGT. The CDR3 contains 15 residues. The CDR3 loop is CASSARGGLTDTQYF. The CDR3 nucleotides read TGTGCCAGCAGTGCGCGGGGGGGACTCACAGATACGCAGTATTTT.

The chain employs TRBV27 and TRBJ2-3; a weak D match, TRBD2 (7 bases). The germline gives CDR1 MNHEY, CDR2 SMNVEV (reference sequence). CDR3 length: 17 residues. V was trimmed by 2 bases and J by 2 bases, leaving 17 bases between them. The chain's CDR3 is CASSLKVGGGSTDTQYF. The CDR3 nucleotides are TGTGCCAGCAGTTTAAAGGTTGGCGGGGGCTCCACAGATACGCAGTATTTT.

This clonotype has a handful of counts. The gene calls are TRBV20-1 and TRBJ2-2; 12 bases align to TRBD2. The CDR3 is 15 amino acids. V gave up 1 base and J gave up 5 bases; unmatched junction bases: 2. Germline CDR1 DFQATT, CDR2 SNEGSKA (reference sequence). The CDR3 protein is CSARVGTSGTGELFF. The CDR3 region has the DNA TGCAGTGCTAGAGTAGGGACTAGCGGGACCGGGGAGCTGTTTTTT.

The CDR3 loop is CASSYTEASTEAFF. In nucleotides, the CDR3 is TGTGCCAGCAGTTACACCGAGGCGAGCACTGAAGCTTTCTTT. J is TRBJ1-1 and V is TRBV6-5, with D unclear. V gave up 2 bases and J gave up 4 bases, with 11 bases separating them. The CDR3 totals 14 residues. Germline CDR1 and CDR2: MNHEY and SVGAGI.

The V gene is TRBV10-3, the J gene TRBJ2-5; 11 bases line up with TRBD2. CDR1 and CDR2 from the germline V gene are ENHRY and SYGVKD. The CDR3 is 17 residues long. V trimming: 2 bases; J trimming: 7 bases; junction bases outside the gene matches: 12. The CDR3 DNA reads TGTGCCATCAGTGAGGCAGACCTAGCGGGAGGCCCAGGGACCCAGTACTTC. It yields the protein CAISEADLAGGPGTQYF.

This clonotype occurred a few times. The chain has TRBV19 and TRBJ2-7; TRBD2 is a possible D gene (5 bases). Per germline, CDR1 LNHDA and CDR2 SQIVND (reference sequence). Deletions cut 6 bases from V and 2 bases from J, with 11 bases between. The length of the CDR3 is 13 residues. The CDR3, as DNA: TGTGCCAGTAGCCCGACTAATACCTACGAGCAGTACTTC. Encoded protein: CASSPTNTYEQYF.

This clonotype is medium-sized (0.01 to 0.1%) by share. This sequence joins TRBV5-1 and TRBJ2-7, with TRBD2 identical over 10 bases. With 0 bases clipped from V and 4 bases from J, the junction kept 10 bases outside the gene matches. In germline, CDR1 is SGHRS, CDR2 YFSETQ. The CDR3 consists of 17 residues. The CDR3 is CASSLAKDGLAVYEQYF. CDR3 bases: TGCGCCAGCAGCTTGGCCAAAGACGGACTAGCGGTTTACGAGCAGTACTTC.

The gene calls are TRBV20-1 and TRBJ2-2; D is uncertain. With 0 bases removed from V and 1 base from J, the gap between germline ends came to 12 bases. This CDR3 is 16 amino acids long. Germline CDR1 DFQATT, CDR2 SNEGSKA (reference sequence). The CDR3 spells CSARDRAGENTGELFF. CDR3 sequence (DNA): TGCAGTGCTAGAGATCGCGCAGGAGAGAACACCGGGGAGCTGTTTTTT.

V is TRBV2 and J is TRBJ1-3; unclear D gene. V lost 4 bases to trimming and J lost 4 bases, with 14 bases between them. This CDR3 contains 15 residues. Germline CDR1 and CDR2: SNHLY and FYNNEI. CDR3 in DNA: TGTGCCAGCAGTGTAACGTTGGGCTCAGGAAACACCATATATTTT. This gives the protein CASSVTLGSGNTIYF.

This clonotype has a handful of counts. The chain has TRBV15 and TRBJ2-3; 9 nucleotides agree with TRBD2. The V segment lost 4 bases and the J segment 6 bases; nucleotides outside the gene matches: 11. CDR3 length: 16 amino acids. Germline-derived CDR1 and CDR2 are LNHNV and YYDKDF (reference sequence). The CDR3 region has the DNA TGTGCCACCAGCATGTCCCTAGCGGGGAGGGGGGATACGCAGTATTTT. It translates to CATSMSLAGRGDTQYF.

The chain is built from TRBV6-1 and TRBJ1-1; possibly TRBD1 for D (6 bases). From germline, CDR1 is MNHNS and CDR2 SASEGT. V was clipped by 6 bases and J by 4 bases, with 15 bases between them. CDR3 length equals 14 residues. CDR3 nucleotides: TGTGCCAGCAGAAGGGACATGGCGAGCACTGAAGCTTTCTTT. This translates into CASRRDMASTEAFF.

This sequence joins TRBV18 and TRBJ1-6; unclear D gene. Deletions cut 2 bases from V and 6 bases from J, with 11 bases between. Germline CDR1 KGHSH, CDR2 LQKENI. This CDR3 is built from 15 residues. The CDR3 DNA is TGTGCCAGCTCACCAGAGCGCGTACTTAATTCACCCCTCCACTTT. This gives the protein CASSPERVLNSPLHF.

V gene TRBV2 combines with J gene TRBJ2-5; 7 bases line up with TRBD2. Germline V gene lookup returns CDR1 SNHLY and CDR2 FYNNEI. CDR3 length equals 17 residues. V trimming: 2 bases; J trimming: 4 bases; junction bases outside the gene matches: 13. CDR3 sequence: CASSELGNGRSGETQYF. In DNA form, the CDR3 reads TGTGCCAGCAGTGAACTCGGTAACGGGAGGTCTGGAGAGACCCAGTACTTC.

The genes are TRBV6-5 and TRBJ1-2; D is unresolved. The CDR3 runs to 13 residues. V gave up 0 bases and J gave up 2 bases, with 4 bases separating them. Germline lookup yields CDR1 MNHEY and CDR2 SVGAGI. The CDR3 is CASSYSRNYGYTF. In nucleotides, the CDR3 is TGTGCCAGCAGTTACTCCCGAAACTATGGCTACACCTTC.

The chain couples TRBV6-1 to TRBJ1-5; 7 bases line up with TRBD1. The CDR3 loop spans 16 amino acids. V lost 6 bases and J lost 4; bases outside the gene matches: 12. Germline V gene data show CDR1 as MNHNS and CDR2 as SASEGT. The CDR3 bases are TGTGCCAGCAGCCTCAGGCCGGGACAGCGGAATCAGCCCCAGCATTTT. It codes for CASSLRPGQRNQPQHF.

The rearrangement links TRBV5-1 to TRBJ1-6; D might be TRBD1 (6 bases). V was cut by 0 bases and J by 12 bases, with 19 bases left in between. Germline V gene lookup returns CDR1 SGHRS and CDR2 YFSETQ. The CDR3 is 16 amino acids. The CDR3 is CASSLDGPGASGPLHF. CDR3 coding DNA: TGCGCCAGCAGCTTGGACGGTCCAGGGGCCTCTGGACCCCTCCACTTT.

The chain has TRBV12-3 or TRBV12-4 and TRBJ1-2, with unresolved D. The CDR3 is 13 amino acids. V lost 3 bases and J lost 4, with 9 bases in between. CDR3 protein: CASSLEGGYGYTF. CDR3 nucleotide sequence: TGTGCCAGCAGTTTGGAGGGCGGCTATGGCTACACCTTC.

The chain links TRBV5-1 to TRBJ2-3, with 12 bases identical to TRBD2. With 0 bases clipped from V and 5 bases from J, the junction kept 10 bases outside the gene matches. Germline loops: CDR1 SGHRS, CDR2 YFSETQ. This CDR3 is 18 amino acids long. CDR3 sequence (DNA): TGCGCCAGCAGCTTGGTTTTGGTTGGACTAGCGGGAAGAGATACGCAGTATTTT. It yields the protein CASSLVLVGLAGRDTQYF.